This entry is about one T cell receptor (gamma chain). A much larger clonotype is one base distant, so this may be a read error. The identical CDR3 is also encoded by other nucleotide sequences in the sample. With CATT, TCRdb re-called clones from the RT-PCR reads. The table has 1,500 to 2,000 gamma-chain clones, roughly 3.4% seen once; the top ten hold 25% to 35%. The record originates from a study of gamma-delta T cells after stem cell transplantation. CDR3 length: 16 amino acids. Germline assignment: CDR1 GITISATS and CDR2 ISYDGTV (reference sequence). J is TRGJP and V is TRGV9. The receptor comes from a human donor. It is not recorded whose cells these are; they may come from a transplant donor. The sequencing input was gamma-delta T cells. The CDR3, as DNA: TGTGCCTTGTGGGAGGTGGTTGAGTTAGGCAAAAAAATCAAGGTATTT. This codes for CALWEVVELGKKIKVF.